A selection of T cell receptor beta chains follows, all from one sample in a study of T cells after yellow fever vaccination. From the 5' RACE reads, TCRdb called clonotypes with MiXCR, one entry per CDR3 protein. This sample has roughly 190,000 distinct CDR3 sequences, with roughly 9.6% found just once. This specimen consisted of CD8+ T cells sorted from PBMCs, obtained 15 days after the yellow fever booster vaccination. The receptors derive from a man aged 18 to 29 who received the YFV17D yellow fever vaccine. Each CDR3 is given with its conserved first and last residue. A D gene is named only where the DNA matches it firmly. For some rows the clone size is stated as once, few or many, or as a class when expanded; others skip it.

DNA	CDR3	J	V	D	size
TGTGCCAGCACCCCCGCTTCGGGCACCGGGGAGCTGTTTTTT	CASTPASGTGELFF	TRBJ2-2	TRBV5-4	.	.
TGTGCCAGCAGATCGCCAGCTAGCTTTGAGACCCAGTACTTC	CASRSPASFETQYF	TRBJ2-5	TRBV7-2	.	many
TGTGCCAGCAGCGTACGGGCCAGCTCCTACAATGAGCAGTTCTTC	CASSVRASSYNEQFF	TRBJ2-1	TRBV9	.	.
TGTGCCAGCAGCTTAGCGGGGATAGCGGCGAACACCGGGGAGCTGTTTTTT	CASSLAGIAANTGELFF	TRBJ2-2	TRBV7-9	.	.
TGTGCCAGCAGTGACCAGTCAGGGAAATCCTACGAGCAGTACTTC	CASSDQSGKSYEQYF	TRBJ2-7	TRBV25-1	.	many
TGTGCCAGCAGCGTCCGGCCGACTAGCCGGGACAATGAGCAGTTCTTC	CASSVRPTSRDNEQFF	TRBJ2-1	TRBV9	TRBD2	.
TGTGCCAGCAGTGTTACAGACTATGGCTACACCTTC	CASSVTDYGYTF	TRBJ1-2	TRBV6-1	.	.
TGTGCCATCAGTGAGGGGGGGACAGGGCAAGAAGGATCCTACGAGCAGTACTTC	CAISEGGTGQEGSYEQYF	TRBJ2-7	TRBV10-3	TRBD1	few
TGTGCCAGCAGTTTAGACAGGGGGAATGAAAAACTGTTTTTT	CASSLDRGNEKLFF	TRBJ1-4	TRBV12-3/TRBV12-4	TRBD1	few
TGTGCCAGCAGAACACCGGCGGGACAGGGGGCGGGTGAAGCTTTCTTT	CASRTPAGQGAGEAFF	TRBJ1-1	TRBV6-2/TRBV6-3	TRBD1	.
TGTGCCAGCAGCTTAGCGATCACTGAAGCTTTCTTT	CASSLAITEAFF	TRBJ1-1	TRBV7-9	.	.
TGTGCCAGCAGCGTAGGGGACTATGGCTACACCTTC	CASSVGDYGYTF	TRBJ1-2	TRBV9	.	few
TGTGCCAGCAGTTCCAGGTTAGCCTACGAGCAGTACTTC	CASSSRLAYEQYF	TRBJ2-7	TRBV28	.	.
TGTGCCAGCAGCGTAGCTGAGAGCGCTAACTATGGCTACACCTTC	CASSVAESANYGYTF	TRBJ1-2	TRBV9	.	many
TGTGCCAGCACTATTGGAGCGGGGGGATCCCACAATGAGCAGTTCTTC	CASTIGAGGSHNEQFF	TRBJ2-1	TRBV7-8	TRBD2	.
TGCGCCAGCAGCCTTAACTACGAGCAGTACTTC	CASSLNYEQYF	TRBJ2-7	TRBV5-1	.	many
TGTGCCAGCAGCCAGGGACAGGCCCCATCCTACGAGCAGTACTTC	CASSQGQAPSYEQYF	TRBJ2-7	TRBV21-1	.	.
TGCAGCGTTACCACTAGCGGGGGAACCAAAGAGACCCAGTACTTC	CSVTTSGGTKETQYF	TRBJ2-5	TRBV29-1	TRBD2	few
TGTGCCAGCAGCTTAGCCCCCCGGGGAACCAGGGGCTACACCTTC	CASSLAPRGTRGYTF	TRBJ1-2	TRBV7-9	.	few
TGCGCCAGCAGCATTGAGGACAGGGGGCTGGATACGCAGTATTTT	CASSIEDRGLDTQYF	TRBJ2-3	TRBV4-1	TRBD1	few
TGTGCCACCAGTGATCCGACGGGGAGCTACAATGAGCAGTTCTTC	CATSDPTGSYNEQFF	TRBJ2-1	TRBV24-1	.	few
TGCGCCAGCAGCTTTACGGGGGGGCTATACAATGAGCAGTTCTTC	CASSFTGGLYNEQFF	TRBJ2-1	TRBV5-1	TRBD2	few
TGTGCCAGCAGTCAACAGGGGGGGAATGAAAAACTGTTTTTT	CASSQQGGNEKLFF	TRBJ1-4	TRBV12-3/TRBV12-4	TRBD1	.
TGCAGCGTTGGAGGGACAGGGGAGGGTGGCTACACCTTC	CSVGGTGEGGYTF	TRBJ1-2	TRBV29-1	TRBD1	few
TGTGCCAGCAGTGGGCGACTAGCGGGGGTGGCAGATACGCAGTATTTT	CASSGRLAGVADTQYF	TRBJ2-3	TRBV6-6	TRBD2	.
TGTGCCAGTAGTATCACGAGCTCCTACGAGCAGTACTTC	CASSITSSYEQYF	TRBJ2-7	TRBV19	.	few
TGCAGCGTTGGACAGAGGCAAGAGACCCAGTACTTC	CSVGQRQETQYF	TRBJ2-5	TRBV29-1	.	.
TGTGCCAGCAGCTTAGTCAACAGCGCTAACTATGGCTACACCTTC	CASSLVNSANYGYTF	TRBJ1-2	TRBV7-9	.	few
TGTGCCATCAGTGGTGAGGGCTACCCCAAGACCCAGTACTTC	CAISGEGYPKTQYF	TRBJ2-5	TRBV10-3	.	few
TGTGCCAGCAGTCGACGCAGGGGGGCCGGGGAGCTGTTTTTT	CASSRRRGAGELFF	TRBJ2-2	TRBV28	.	few
TGTGCCAGCAGCCAAGGAGTCCAGGCGGCCCCTACTCAAGAGACCCAGTACTTC	CASSQGVQAAPTQETQYF	TRBJ2-5	TRBV4-2	.	.
TGTGCCGATGCGGGGGGCCCTTCTAGCACAGATACGCAGTATTTT	CADAGGPSSTDTQYF	TRBJ2-3	TRBV2	TRBD2	.
TGCAGTGCTGGTTCTTTTCGAAACATTCAGTACTTC	CSAGSFRNIQYF	TRBJ2-4	TRBV20-1	.	many
TGTGCCATCTCGACAGGGGAATTAATCAACTATGGCTACACCTTC	CAISTGELINYGYTF	TRBJ1-2	TRBV10-3	TRBD1	few
TGTGCCAGCAGTTGGGGTCGACAGGGGTCATTGGAGCAGTACTTC	CASSWGRQGSLEQYF	TRBJ2-7	TRBV27	TRBD1	.
TGTGCCAGCAGCCTCCAGCGCACAGATACGCAGTATTTT	CASSLQRTDTQYF	TRBJ2-3	TRBV7-3	.	.